Included here is one T cell receptor beta chain sequence, with context. Nested PCRs of roughly 15 and 9 cycles, two in total, were run on TCRalpha and TCRbeta cDNA. TCRdb processed the 5' RACE reads again and assigns one entry to each CDR3 protein, with no DNA. The sample's table shows 190,000 or so distinct CDR3 sequences. This record comes from a study of monozygotic twins with inflammatory bowel disease. Sample: blood. This sequence was found in a human donor with ulcerative colitis or Crohn's disease, or a healthy co-twin of an affected twin (not recorded which).

CDR3 protein: CSATQGYGGYTF. The V call is TRBV20-1, the J call TRBJ1-2; TCRdb names TRBD1, which stays unverified in the absence of DNA. Germline CDR1 DFQATT, CDR2 SNEGSKA (reference sequence). The CDR3 totals 12 residues.